This TCR beta chain was recorded in a study of regulatory T cells in long-lasting Graves disease. Investigators prepared the TCR beta libraries by applying iRepertoire HTBI primers and Arm-PCR of CDR3 regions. TCRdb ran MiXCR on the multiplex PCR reads and lists one entry per CDR3 protein. In the table there are about 210,000 distinct CDR3 sequences, 15% to 20% of which are singletons. This clonotype was recorded many times. Its target is not known. Regarding the study as a whole: The researchers studied only peripheral blood, not thyroid tissue.

Time point indicated: newly diagnosed GD, antithyroid drugs for less than 3 months. Construction of the TCR library relied on RNA isolated from PBMCs. In addition, the sample was reused for a study of T cells in Graves' hyperthyroidism and ophthalmopathy. This second study says: Ophthalmopathy could be told apart from stable hyperthyroidism with a 13 V-J model.

The TCR was taken from a woman between 25 and 40 years old with Graves disease. Sequencing was performed on peripheral blood mononuclear cells (PBMCs), taken at new diagnosis, from a patient treated with antithyroid drugs.

The CDR3 DNA is TGTGCCAGTATCGGGCTTAACTACGAGCAGTACTTC. Protein: CASIGLNYEQYF. This chain uses TRBV19 with TRBJ2-7; D is undetermined. V shed 7 bases and J shed 3 bases, with 10 bases lying between them. CDR3 size: 12 residues. CDR1 LNHDA and CDR2 SQIVND come from the germline V gene (reference sequence).